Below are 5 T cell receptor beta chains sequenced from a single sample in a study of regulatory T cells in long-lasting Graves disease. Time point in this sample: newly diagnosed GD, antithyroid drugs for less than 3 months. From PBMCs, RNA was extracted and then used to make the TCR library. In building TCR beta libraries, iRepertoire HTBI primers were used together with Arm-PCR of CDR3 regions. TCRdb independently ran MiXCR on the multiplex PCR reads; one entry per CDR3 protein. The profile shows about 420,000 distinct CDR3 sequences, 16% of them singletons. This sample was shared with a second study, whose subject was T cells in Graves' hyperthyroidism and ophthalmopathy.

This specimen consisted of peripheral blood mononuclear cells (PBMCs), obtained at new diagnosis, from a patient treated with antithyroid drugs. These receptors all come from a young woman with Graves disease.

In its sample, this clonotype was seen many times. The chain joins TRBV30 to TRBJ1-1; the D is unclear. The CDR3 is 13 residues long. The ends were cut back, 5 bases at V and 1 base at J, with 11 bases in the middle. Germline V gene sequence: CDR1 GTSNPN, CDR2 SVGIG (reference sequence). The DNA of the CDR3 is TGTGCCTGGTCGGGTACCTCGAACACTGAAGCTTTCTTT. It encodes CAWSGTSNTEAFF.

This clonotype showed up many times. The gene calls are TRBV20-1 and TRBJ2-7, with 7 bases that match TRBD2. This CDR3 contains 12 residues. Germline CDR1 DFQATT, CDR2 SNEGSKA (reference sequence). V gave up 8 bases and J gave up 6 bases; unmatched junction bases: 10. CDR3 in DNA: TGCAGTCTCGTAGGCGGGAGTGGCGAGCAGTACTTC. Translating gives CSLVGGSGEQYF.

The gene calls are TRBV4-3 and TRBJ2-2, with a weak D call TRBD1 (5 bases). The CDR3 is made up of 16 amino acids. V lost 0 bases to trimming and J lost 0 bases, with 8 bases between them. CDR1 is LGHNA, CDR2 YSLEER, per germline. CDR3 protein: CASSQETVTNTGELFF. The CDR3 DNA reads TGCGCCAGCAGCCAAGAGACAGTGACGAACACCGGGGAGCTGTTTTTT.

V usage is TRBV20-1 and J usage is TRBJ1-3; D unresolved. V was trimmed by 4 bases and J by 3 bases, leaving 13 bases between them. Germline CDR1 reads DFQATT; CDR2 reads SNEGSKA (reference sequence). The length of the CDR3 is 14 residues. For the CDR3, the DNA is TGCAGTGCTAACCAGCTCCCGGGTGGAAACACCATATATTTT. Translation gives CSANQLPGGNTIYF.

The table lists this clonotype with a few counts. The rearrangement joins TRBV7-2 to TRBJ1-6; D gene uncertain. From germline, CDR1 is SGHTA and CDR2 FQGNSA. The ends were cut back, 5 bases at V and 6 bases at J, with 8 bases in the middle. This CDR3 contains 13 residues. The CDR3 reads CASSPVSNSPLHF. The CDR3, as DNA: TGTGCCAGCAGCCCAGTGTCTAATTCACCCCTCCACTTT.